The clone carrying this T cell receptor beta chain has just a few counts. What it recognizes is unknown. Preparation of the TCRbeta library was carried out with unique molecular identifiers. Using its own MiXCR run on the PCR reads, TCRdb lists one record per CDR3 protein. The sample has approximately 190,000 distinct CDR3 sequences; about 8.2% are singletons. Germline lookup yields CDR1 MNHNS and CDR2 SASEGT. The CDR3 is 14 amino acids. V lost 7 bases, J lost 2 bases, and 4 bases stayed unmatched. The data were taken from a study of T-cell reconstitution after alpha-beta-depleted transplantation in children. Points from the study as a whole: Reportedly, alpha-beta T cells present about two months post-transplant originated from several hundred expanded clones of graft origin.

The V and J genes are TRBV6-1 and TRBJ1-3; 8 bases fit TRBD1. The sequenced sample was PBMCs, mostly from graft donor cells, obtained 360 days after TCRalphabeta/CD19-depleted stem cell transplant. The origin of this receptor is a male patient between 2 and 15 years old who had a stem cell transplant for acute myeloid leukemia, so the T cells may come from the graft donor. The CDR3 loop is CASKTGQAGNTIYF. CDR3 bases: TGTGCCAGCAAAACGGGACAGGCTGGAAACACCATATATTTT.